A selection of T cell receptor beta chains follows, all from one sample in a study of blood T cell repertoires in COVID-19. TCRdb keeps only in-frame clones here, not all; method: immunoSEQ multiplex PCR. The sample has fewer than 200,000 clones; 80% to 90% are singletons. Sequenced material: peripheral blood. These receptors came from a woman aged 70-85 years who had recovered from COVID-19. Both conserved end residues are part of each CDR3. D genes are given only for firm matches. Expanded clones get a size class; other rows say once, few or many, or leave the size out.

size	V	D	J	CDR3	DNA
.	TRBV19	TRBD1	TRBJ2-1	CASRDRGPSLGQFF	TGTGCCAGTAGGGACAGGGGCCCTTCTTTGGGGCAGTTCTTC
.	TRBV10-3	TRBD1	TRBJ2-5	CAISESGQQETQYF	TGTGCCATCAGTGAGTCGGGACAGCAAGAGACCCAGTACTTC
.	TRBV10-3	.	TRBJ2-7	CAIQGSYEQYF	TGTGCCATCCAGGGTTCCTACGAGCAGTACTTC
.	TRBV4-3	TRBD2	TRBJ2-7	CASSQEGPMGLAYDYEQYF	TGCGCCAGCAGCCAAGAGGGCCCTATGGGACTAGCGTACGACTACGAGCAGTACTTC
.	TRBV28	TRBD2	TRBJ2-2	CASSFWWLAGTANTGELFF	TGTGCCAGCAGTTTTTGGTGGCTAGCGGGGACCGCGAACACCGGGGAGCTGTTTTTT
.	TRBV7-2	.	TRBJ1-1	CASSFVTVLNTEAFF	TGTGCCAGCAGCTTTGTAACAGTCCTGAACACTGAAGCTTTCTTT
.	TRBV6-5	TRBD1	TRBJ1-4	CASRTGFDEKLFF	TGTGCCAGCAGGACAGGGTTTGATGAAAAACTGTTTTTT
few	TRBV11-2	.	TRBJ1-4	CASSLGVKANEKLFF	TGTGCCAGCAGCTTAGGAGTCAAAGCTAATGAAAAACTGTTTTTT
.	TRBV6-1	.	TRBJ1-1	CASSDHRRTEAFF	TGTGCCAGCAGTGATCATAGGAGGACTGAAGCTTTCTTT
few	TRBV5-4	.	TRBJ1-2	CASSSLGSVYGYTF	TGTGCCAGCAGCTCCCTAGGGAGCGTCTATGGCTACACCTTC
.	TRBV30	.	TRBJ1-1	CAWRLRSNTEAFF	TGTGCCTGGAGGTTGCGGTCGAACACTGAAGCTTTCTTT
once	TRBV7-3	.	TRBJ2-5	CASSLSPEETQYF	TGTGCCAGCAGCTTAAGTCCGGAAGAGACCCAGTACTTC
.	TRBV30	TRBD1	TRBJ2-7	CAWSASGGAYEQYF	TGTGCCTGGAGTGCCTCAGGGGGCGCGTACGAGCAGTACTTC
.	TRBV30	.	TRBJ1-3	CAWRVGHLSGNTIYF	TGTGCCTGGAGGGTGGGGCACCTCTCTGGAAACACCATATATTTT
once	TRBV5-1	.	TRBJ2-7	CATSWGATPSSYEQYF	TGCGCCACCTCCTGGGGCGCGACCCCTTCTTCCTACGAGCAGTACTTC
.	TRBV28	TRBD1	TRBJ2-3	CASSRDRAPADTQYF	TGTGCCAGCAGTAGAGACAGGGCTCCCGCAGATACGCAGTATTTT
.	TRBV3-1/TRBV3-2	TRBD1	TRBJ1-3	CASSQETGTGAAGNTIYF	TGTGCCAGCAGCCAAGAAACCGGGACAGGGGCTGCTGGAAACACCATATATTTT
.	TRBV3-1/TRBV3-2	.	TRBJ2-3	CASSPQGDTQYF	TGTGCCAGCAGCCCCCAGGGAGATACGCAGTATTTT
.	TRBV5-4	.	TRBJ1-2	CASVLRGQPYGYTF	TGTGCCAGCGTATTACGAGGGCAGCCCTATGGCTACACCTTC
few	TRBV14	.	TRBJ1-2	CASSQDRGGLGYTF	TGTGCCAGCAGCCAAGATCGAGGCGGTTTGGGCTACACCTTC
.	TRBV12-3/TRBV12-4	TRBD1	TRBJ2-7	CASSFFQGAEQYF	TGTGCCAGCAGTTTTTTTCAGGGGGCCGAGCAGTACTTC
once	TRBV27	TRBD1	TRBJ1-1	CASSAAGTAEAFF	TGTGCCAGCAGTGCGGCAGGGACAGCAGAAGCTTTCTTT
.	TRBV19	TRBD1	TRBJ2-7	CATSGTGYSYEQYF	TGTGCCACCTCCGGGACAGGGTACTCCTACGAGCAGTACTTC
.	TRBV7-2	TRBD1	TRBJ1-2	CASSPGQGYGYTF	TGTGCCAGCTCCCCGGGACAGGGGTATGGCTACACCTTC
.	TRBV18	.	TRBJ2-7	CASSPRAGPTSYEQYF	TGTGCCAGCTCACCGCGGGCGGGACCAACCTCCTACGAGCAGTACTTC
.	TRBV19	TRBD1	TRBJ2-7	CASSRQGSSYEQYF	TGTGCCAGTAGCCGACAGGGTTCTTCCTACGAGCAGTACTTC
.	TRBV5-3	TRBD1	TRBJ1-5	CARSFPGQGARGQPQHF	TGTGCCAGAAGCTTTCCGGGACAGGGGGCGAGGGGTCAGCCCCAGCATTTT
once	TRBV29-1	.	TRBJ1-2	CSVARHYGYTF	TGCAGCGTTGCCCGTCACTATGGCTACACCTTC
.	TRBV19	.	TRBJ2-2	CASSILGRHVSNTGELFF	TGTGCCAGTAGTATATTGGGCAGGCATGTATCGAACACCGGGGAGCTGTTTTTT
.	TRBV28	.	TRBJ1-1	CASSLQIKAFF	TGTGCCAGCAGTTTACAGATTAAAGCTTTCTTT
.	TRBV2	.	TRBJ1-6	CASSEASVVSPLHF	TGTGCCAGCAGTGAAGCGTCAGTTGTTTCACCCCTCCACTTT
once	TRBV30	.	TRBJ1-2	CAWRTGGWALANYGYTF	TGTGCCTGGAGAACGGGGGGTTGGGCCCTGGCTAACTATGGCTACACCTTC
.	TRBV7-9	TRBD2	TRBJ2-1	CASSLGGLAVGNEQFF	TGTGCCAGCAGCTTGGGAGGACTAGCGGTAGGCAATGAGCAGTTCTTC
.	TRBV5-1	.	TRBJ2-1	CASSLRSLAEQFF	TGCGCCAGCAGCTTGCGATCCCTAGCGGAGCAGTTCTTC
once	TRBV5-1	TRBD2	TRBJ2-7	CASTRLAGAGEQYF	TGCGCCAGCACACGACTAGCGGGAGCTGGCGAGCAGTACTTC
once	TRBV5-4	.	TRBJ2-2	CASSLGSKRTTGELFF	TGTGCCAGCAGCTTGGGTAGTAAAAGAACCACCGGGGAGCTGTTTTTT
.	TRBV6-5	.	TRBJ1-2	CASSYSGGSYGYTF	TGTGCCAGCAGTTATTCGGGGGGCAGCTATGGCTACACCTTC
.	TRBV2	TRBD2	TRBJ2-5	CASPGGGSHQETQYF	TGTGCCAGCCCCGGGGGGGGCTCACACCAAGAGACCCAGTACTTC
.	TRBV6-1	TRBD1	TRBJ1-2	CASSQRGHGYTF	TGTGCCAGCAGCCAGAGGGGGCATGGCTACACCTTC
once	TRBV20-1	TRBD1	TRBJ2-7	CSARTGDEQYF	TGCAGTGCCCGGACAGGGGACGAGCAGTACTTC
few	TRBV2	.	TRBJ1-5	CASLEGRGQPQHF	TGTGCCAGCCTCGAGGGTCGGGGGCAGCCCCAGCATTTT
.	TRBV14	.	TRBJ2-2	CASSRQNTGELFF	TGTGCCAGCAGCCGACAGAACACCGGGGAGCTGTTTTTT
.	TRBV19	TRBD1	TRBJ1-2	CASTAGQTSYGYTF	TGTGCCAGTACCGCGGGACAGACTTCCTATGGCTACACCTTC